The rows below give T cell receptor beta chains drawn from one sample of a study of T-cell memory formation after mild COVID-19. TCRdb used MiXCR to reprocess the 5' RACE reads, holding one entry per CDR3 protein. Altogether fewer than 300,000 distinct CDR3 sequences are present, roughly 18% being singletons, with the ten largest covering around 23%. The sample was PBMCs or a T cell subset sorted from them (not recorded which). These receptor sequences come from a man between 18 and 29 years old who had mild COVID-19 (a few samples of this study predate the infection). Cell type and time point are not known. Both conserved end residues are trimmed from each CDR3. D genes are given only for firm matches. Rows give clone size only sometimes, using once, few, many, or a class for an expanded clone.

j_gene: TRBJ1-2; len: 15; d_gene: NA; abundance: NA; v_gene: TRBV6-1; CDR3aa: ASIRRPGVTANYGYT
j_gene: TRBJ1-1; len: 11; d_gene: NA; abundance: few; v_gene: TRBV12-3/TRBV12-4; CDR3aa: ASSLLRDTEAF
j_gene: TRBJ2-1; len: 13; d_gene: NA; abundance: NA; v_gene: TRBV11-3; CDR3aa: ASSDLGGIYNEQF
j_gene: TRBJ2-3; len: 14; d_gene: NA; abundance: few; v_gene: TRBV3-1; CDR3aa: ASSPSAGSLPDTQY
j_gene: TRBJ1-1; len: 12; d_gene: NA; abundance: NA; v_gene: TRBV6-5; CDR3aa: ASFSFSGGTEAF
j_gene: TRBJ2-2; len: 13; d_gene: TRBD1; abundance: NA; v_gene: TRBV6-2/TRBV6-3; CDR3aa: ASSRQGASTGELF
j_gene: TRBJ1-2; len: 13; d_gene: TRBD1; abundance: NA; v_gene: TRBV6-5; CDR3aa: ASSFQGQGNYGYT
j_gene: TRBJ2-6; len: 14; d_gene: NA; abundance: few; v_gene: TRBV4-2; CDR3aa: ASSQTLAVGANVLT
j_gene: TRBJ2-7; len: 14; d_gene: TRBD2; abundance: NA; v_gene: TRBV7-8; CDR3aa: ASSPGGAGGPYEQY
j_gene: TRBJ1-1; len: 11; d_gene: NA; abundance: NA; v_gene: TRBV19; CDR3aa: ASTIHPNTEAF
j_gene: TRBJ1-2; len: 11; d_gene: TRBD1; abundance: NA; v_gene: TRBV4-2; CDR3aa: ASSQRTGDGYT
j_gene: TRBJ2-4; len: 13; d_gene: TRBD2; abundance: few; v_gene: TRBV4-3; CDR3aa: ASSEDGLAGNIQY
j_gene: TRBJ2-5; len: 14; d_gene: NA; abundance: NA; v_gene: TRBV9; CDR3aa: ASSGRDRSYQETQY
j_gene: TRBJ2-2; len: 12; d_gene: NA; abundance: NA; v_gene: TRBV29-1; CDR3aa: SARGQGGTGELF
j_gene: TRBJ2-3; len: 12; d_gene: TRBD1; abundance: NA; v_gene: TRBV6-6; CDR3aa: ASSRGQVTDTQY
j_gene: TRBJ2-2; len: 14; d_gene: TRBD2; abundance: NA; v_gene: TRBV4-3; CDR3aa: ASSPAGGGNTGELF
j_gene: TRBJ1-1; len: 11; d_gene: NA; abundance: few; v_gene: TRBV7-9; CDR3aa: ASSLVENTEAF
j_gene: TRBJ1-5; len: 13; d_gene: TRBD1; abundance: few; v_gene: TRBV20-1; CDR3aa: SAPSGQGLNQPQH
j_gene: TRBJ1-1; len: 10; d_gene: NA; abundance: NA; v_gene: TRBV15; CDR3aa: ATSNMNTEAF
j_gene: TRBJ2-2; len: 13; d_gene: TRBD1; abundance: NA; v_gene: TRBV6-5; CDR3aa: ASSPQGVETGELF
j_gene: TRBJ1-5; len: 14; d_gene: NA; abundance: few; v_gene: TRBV9; CDR3aa: ASSVENGEGNQPQH
j_gene: TRBJ2-1; len: 11; d_gene: NA; abundance: NA; v_gene: TRBV15; CDR3aa: ATTPGTVNEQF
j_gene: TRBJ1-5; len: 11; d_gene: TRBD1; abundance: NA; v_gene: TRBV5-1; CDR3aa: ASRFTGVQPQH
j_gene: TRBJ2-7; len: 14; d_gene: TRBD1; abundance: few; v_gene: TRBV9; CDR3aa: ASSVGTGAGRYEQY
j_gene: TRBJ2-3; len: 12; d_gene: NA; abundance: few; v_gene: TRBV5-1; CDR3aa: ASTSGPGTDTQY
j_gene: TRBJ2-3; len: 14; d_gene: TRBD2; abundance: NA; v_gene: TRBV7-3; CDR3aa: ASSGTTGGATDTQY
j_gene: TRBJ1-1; len: 13; d_gene: TRBD1; abundance: NA; v_gene: TRBV10-3; CDR3aa: AISDGQGLNTEAF
j_gene: TRBJ2-4; len: 8; d_gene: NA; abundance: few; v_gene: TRBV24-1; CDR3aa: APEGRIQY
j_gene: TRBJ2-3; len: 14; d_gene: NA; abundance: many; v_gene: TRBV7-8; CDR3aa: ASSSVDKEDADTQY
j_gene: TRBJ2-3; len: 16; d_gene: TRBD2; abundance: NA; v_gene: TRBV7-9; CDR3aa: ASSSGLAGGLGTDTQY
j_gene: TRBJ2-1; len: 20; d_gene: NA; abundance: NA; v_gene: TRBV11-2; CDR3aa: ASSLRWLRESLPGYPYNEQF
j_gene: TRBJ2-5; len: 16; d_gene: NA; abundance: few; v_gene: TRBV4-2; CDR3aa: ASSQDLRRGAFKETQY
j_gene: TRBJ1-2; len: 11; d_gene: TRBD1; abundance: many; v_gene: TRBV7-9; CDR3aa: ASSSTGDGGYT
j_gene: TRBJ2-3; len: 12; d_gene: NA; abundance: NA; v_gene: TRBV6-6; CDR3aa: ASIRGQATDTQY
j_gene: TRBJ1-1; len: 11; d_gene: NA; abundance: NA; v_gene: TRBV20-1; CDR3aa: SAAGLRNTEAF
j_gene: TRBJ2-3; len: 10; d_gene: NA; abundance: NA; v_gene: TRBV9; CDR3aa: ASSVGADTQY
j_gene: TRBJ1-6; len: 14; d_gene: NA; abundance: NA; v_gene: TRBV21-1; CDR3aa: ASSDGTGLGNSPLH
j_gene: TRBJ1-5; len: 14; d_gene: NA; abundance: few; v_gene: TRBV15; CDR3aa: ATSPFRVRGNQPQH
j_gene: TRBJ2-5; len: 13; d_gene: TRBD1; abundance: NA; v_gene: TRBV5-1; CDR3aa: ASFLGQGASETQY
j_gene: TRBJ2-2; len: 14; d_gene: NA; abundance: few; v_gene: TRBV7-2; CDR3aa: ASSFAWALVPGELF
j_gene: TRBJ2-1; len: 11; d_gene: TRBD2; abundance: NA; v_gene: TRBV5-1; CDR3aa: ASTSGGANEQF